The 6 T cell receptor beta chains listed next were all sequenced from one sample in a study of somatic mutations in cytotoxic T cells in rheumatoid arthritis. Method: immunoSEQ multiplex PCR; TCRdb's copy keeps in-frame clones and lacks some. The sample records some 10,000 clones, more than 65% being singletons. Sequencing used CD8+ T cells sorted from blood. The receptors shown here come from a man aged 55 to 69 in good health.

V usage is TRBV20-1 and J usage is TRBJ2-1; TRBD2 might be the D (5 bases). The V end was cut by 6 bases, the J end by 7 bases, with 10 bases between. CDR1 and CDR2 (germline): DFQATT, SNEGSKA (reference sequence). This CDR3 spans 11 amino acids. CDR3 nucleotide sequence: TGCAGTGCAAAACTAGGAAATGAGCAGTTCTTC. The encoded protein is CSAKLGNEQFF.

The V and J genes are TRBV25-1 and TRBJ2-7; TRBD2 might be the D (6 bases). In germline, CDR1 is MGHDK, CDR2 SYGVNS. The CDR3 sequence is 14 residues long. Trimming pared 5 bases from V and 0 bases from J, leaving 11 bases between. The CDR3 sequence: CASSFFGSSYEQYF. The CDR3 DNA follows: TGTGCCAGCAGTTTTTTCGGGAGCTCCTACGAGCAGTACTTC.

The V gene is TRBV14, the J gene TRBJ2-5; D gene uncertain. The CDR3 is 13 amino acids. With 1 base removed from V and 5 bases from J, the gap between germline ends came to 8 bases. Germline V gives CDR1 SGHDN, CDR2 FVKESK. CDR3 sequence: CASSQVPWETQYF. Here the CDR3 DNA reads TGTGCCAGCAGCCAAGTACCATGGGAGACCCAGTACTTC.

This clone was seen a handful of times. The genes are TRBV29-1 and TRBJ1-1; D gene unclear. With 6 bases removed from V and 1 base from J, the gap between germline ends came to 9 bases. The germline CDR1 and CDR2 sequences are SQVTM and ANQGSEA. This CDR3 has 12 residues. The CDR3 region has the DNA TGCAGCGTCGCCGACCCGAACACTGAAGCTTTCTTT. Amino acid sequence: CSVADPNTEAFF.

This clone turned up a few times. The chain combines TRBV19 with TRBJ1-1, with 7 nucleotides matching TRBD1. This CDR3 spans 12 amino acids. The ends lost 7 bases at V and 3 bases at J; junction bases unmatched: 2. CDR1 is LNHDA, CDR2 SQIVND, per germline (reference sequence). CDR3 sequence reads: CASNTGDTEAFF. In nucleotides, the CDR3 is TGTGCCAGTAACACAGGGGACACTGAAGCTTTCTTT.

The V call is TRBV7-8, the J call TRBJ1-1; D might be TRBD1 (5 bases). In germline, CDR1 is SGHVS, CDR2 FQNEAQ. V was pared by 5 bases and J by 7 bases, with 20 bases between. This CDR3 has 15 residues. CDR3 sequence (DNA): TGTGCCAGCAGCACCTGGGGGGGAGATATGATTGAAGCTTTCTTT. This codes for CASSTWGGDMIEAFF.